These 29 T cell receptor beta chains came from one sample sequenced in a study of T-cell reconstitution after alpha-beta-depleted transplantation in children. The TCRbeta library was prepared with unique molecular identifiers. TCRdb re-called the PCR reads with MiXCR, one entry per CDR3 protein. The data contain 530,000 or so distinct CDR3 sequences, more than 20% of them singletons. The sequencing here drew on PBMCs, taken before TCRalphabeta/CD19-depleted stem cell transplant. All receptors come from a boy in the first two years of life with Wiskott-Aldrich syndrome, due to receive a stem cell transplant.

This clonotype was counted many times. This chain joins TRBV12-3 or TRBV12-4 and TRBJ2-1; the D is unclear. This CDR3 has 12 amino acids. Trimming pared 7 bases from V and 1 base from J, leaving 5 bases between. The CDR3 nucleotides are TGTGCCAGCAAGGGTTCCTACAATGAGCAGTTCTTC. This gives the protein CASKGSYNEQFF.

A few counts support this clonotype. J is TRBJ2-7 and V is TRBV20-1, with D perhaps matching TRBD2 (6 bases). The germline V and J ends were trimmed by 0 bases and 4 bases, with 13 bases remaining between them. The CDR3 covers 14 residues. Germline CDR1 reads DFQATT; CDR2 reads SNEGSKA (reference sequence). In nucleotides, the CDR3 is TGCAGTGCTAGAGATAGCGGCCTCTCTTACGAGCAGTACTTC. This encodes CSARDSGLSYEQYF.

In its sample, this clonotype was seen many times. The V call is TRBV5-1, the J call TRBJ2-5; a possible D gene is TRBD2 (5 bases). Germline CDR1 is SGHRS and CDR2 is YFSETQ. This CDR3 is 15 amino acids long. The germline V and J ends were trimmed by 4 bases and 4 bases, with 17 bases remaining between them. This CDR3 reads CASSTLLGIGETQYF. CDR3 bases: TGCGCCAGCAGCACCTTACTAGGGATCGGAGAGACCCAGTACTTC.

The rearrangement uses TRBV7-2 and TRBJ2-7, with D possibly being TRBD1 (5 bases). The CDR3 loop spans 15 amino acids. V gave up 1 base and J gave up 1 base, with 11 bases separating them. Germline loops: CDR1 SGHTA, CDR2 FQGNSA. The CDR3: CASSLGTLSSYEQYF. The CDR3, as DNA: TGTGCCAGCAGCTTAGGGACACTTTCTTCCTACGAGCAGTACTTC.

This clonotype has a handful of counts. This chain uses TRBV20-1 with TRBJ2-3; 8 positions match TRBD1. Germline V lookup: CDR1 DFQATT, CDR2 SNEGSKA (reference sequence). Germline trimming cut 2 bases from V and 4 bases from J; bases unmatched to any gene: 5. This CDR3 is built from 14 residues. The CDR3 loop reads CSARHGQGADTQYF. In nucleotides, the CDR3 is TGCAGTGCTAGACACGGACAGGGCGCAGATACGCAGTATTTT.

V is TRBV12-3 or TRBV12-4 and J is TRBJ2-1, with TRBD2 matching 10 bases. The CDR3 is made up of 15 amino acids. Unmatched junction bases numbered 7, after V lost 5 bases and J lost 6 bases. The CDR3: CASSDSGRPTNEQFF. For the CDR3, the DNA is TGTGCCAGCAGTGATAGCGGGAGGCCCACCAATGAGCAGTTCTTC.

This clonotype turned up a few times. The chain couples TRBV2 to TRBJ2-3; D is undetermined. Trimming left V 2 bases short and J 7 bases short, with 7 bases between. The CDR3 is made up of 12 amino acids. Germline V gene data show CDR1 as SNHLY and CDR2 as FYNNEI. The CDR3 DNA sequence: TGTGCCAGCAGTGAATATAGTTATACGCAGTATTTT. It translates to CASSEYSYTQYF.

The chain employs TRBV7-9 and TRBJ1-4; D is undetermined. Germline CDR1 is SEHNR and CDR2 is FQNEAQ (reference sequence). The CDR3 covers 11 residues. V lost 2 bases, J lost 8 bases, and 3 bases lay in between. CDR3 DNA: TGTGCCAGCAGCTTATACGAAAAACTGTTTTTT. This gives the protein CASSLYEKLFF. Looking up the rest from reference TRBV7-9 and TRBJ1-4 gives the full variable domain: DTGVSQNPRHKITKRGQNVTFRCDPISEHNRLYWYRQTLGQGPEFLTYFQNEAQLEKSRLLSDRFSAERPKGSFSTLEIQRTEQGDSAMYLCASSLYEKLFFGSGTQLSVL.

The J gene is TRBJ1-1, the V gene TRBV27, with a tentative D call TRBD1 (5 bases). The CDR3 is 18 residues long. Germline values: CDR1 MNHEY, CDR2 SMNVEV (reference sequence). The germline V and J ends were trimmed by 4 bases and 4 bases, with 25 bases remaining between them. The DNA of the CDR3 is TGTGCCAGCAGTTCCGTCCTTAGCGGGGGAGTAAGGGCCACTGAAGCTTTCTTT. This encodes CASSSVLSGGVRATEAFF.

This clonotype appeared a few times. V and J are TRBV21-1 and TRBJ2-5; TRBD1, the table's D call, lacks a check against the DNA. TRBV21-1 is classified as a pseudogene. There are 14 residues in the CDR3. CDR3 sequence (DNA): TGTGCCAGCAGCATGACCCGGACATTAGTGTCCCAGTACTTC. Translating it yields CASSMTRTLVSQYF.

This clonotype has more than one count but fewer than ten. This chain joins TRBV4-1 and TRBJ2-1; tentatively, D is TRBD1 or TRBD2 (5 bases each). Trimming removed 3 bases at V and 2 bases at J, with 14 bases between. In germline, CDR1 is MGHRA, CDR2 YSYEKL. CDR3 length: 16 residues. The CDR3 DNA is TGCGCCAGCAGCCATGGACGGGGCAGTACCTACAATGAGCAGTTCTTC. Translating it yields CASSHGRGSTYNEQFF.

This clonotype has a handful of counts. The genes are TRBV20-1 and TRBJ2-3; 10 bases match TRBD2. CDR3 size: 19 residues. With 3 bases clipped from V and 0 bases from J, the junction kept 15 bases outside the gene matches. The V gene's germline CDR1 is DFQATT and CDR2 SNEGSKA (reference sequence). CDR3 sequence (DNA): TGCAGTGCTAGGGCTCCTAATGGAGCTAGCGGGAGTAGCACAGATACGCAGTATTTT. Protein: CSARAPNGASGSSTDTQYF.

CDR3 in DNA: TGTGCCACCAGCAGAGATCCCCCGGGACTAGCGGGCGAGACCCAGTACTTC. The encoded protein is CATSRDPPGLAGETQYF. The V and J genes are TRBV15 and TRBJ2-5; 12 bases are shared with TRBD2. CDR3 length: 17 residues. J was trimmed by 5 bases and V by 0 bases; bases with no gene match: 7. The germline V gene encodes CDR1 LNHNV and CDR2 YYDKDF (reference sequence).

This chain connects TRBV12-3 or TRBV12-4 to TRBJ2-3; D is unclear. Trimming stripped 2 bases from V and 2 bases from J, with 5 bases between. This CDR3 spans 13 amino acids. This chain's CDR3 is CASSLRNTDTQYF. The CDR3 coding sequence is TGTGCCAGCAGTTTACGGAACACAGATACGCAGTATTTT.

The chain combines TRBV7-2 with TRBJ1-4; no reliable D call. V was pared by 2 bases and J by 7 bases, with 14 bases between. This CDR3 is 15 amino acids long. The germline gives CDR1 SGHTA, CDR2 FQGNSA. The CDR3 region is CASSLRGFEREKLFF. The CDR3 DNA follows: TGTGCCAGCAGCTTAAGAGGGTTTGAGCGTGAAAAACTGTTTTTT.

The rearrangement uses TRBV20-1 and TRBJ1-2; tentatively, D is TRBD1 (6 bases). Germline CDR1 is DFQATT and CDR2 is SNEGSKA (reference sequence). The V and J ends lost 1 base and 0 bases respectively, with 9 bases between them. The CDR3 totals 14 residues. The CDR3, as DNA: TGCAGTGCTAGAGCCGACAGGACTAACTATGGCTACACCTTC. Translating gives CSARADRTNYGYTF.

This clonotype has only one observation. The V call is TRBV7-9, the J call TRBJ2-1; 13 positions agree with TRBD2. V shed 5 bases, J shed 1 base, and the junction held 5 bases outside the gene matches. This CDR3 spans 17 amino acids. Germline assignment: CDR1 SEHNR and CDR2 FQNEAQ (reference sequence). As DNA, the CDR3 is TGTGCCAGCAGCCCGGGACTAGCGGGAAGGTCCTACAATGAGCAGTTCTTC. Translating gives CASSPGLAGRSYNEQFF.

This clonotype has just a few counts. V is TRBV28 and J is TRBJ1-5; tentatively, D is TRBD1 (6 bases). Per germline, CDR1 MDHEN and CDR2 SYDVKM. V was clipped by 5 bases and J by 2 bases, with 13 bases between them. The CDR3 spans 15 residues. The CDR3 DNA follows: TGTGCCAGCAGTACCCGACAGGTTGGCAATCAGCCCCAGCATTTT. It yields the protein CASSTRQVGNQPQHF.

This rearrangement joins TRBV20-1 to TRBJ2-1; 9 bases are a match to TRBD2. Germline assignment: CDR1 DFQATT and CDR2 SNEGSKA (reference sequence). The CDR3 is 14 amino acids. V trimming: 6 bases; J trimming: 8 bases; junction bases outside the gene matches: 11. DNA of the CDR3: TGCAGTGCCCCTGGGGCTAGCGGGACCGATGAGCAGTTCTTC. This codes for CSAPGASGTDEQFF.

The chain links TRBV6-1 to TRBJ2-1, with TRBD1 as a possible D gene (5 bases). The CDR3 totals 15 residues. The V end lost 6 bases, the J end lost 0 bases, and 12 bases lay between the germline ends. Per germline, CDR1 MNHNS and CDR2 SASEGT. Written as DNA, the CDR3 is TGTGCCAGCAGGGCAACAGGTGACTCCTACAATGAGCAGTTCTTC. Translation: CASRATGDSYNEQFF.

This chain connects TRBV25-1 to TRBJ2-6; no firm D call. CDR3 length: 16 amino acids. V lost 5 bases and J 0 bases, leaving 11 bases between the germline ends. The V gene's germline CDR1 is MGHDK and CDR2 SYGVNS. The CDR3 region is CASSPQGISGANVLTF. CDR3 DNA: TGTGCCAGCAGTCCCCAAGGTATCTCTGGGGCCAACGTCCTGACTTTC.

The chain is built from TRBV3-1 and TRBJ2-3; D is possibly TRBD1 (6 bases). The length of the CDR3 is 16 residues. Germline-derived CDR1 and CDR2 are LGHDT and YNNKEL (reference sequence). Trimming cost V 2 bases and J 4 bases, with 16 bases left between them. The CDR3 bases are TGTGCCAGCAGCCAACTTGGGGGCAGGGTGGCAGATACGCAGTATTTT. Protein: CASSQLGGRVADTQYF.

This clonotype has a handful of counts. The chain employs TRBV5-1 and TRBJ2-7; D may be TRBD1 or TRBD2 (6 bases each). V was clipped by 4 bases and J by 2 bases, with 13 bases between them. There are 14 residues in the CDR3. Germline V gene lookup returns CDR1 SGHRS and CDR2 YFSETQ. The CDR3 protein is CASSQQGRTYEQYF. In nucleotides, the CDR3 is TGCGCCAGCAGCCAGCAGGGGAGGACCTACGAGCAGTACTTC.

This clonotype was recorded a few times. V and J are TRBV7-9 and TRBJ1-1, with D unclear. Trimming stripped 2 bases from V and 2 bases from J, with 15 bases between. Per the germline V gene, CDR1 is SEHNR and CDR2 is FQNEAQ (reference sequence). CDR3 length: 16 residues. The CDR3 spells CASSLTVTPGNTEAFF. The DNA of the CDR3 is TGTGCCAGCAGCTTAACGGTTACGCCGGGCAACACTGAAGCTTTCTTT.

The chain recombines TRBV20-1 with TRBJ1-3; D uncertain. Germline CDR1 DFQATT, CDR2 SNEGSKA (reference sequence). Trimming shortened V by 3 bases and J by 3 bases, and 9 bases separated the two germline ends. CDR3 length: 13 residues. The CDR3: CSASIGVGNTIYF. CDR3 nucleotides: TGCAGTGCTAGTATCGGGGTTGGAAACACCATATATTTT.

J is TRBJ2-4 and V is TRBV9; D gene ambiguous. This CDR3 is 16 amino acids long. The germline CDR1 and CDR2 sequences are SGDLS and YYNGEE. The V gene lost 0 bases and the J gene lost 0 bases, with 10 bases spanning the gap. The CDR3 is CASSVGSVVAKNIQYF. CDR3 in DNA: TGTGCCAGCAGCGTAGGGAGCGTCGTAGCCAAAAACATTCAGTACTTC. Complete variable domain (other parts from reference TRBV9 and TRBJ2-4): DSGVTQTPKHLITATGQRVTLRCSPRSGDLSVYWYQQSLDQGLQFLIQYYNGEERAKGNILERFSAQQFPDLHSELNLSSLELGDSALYFCASSVGSVVAKNIQYFGAGTRLSVL.

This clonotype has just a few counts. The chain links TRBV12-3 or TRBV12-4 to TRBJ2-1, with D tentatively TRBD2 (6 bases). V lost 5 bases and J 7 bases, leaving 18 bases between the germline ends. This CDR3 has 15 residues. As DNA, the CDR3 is TGTGCCAGCAGTCCCACCTCGGGAGCTGCGAATGAGCAGTTCTTC. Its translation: CASSPTSGAANEQFF.

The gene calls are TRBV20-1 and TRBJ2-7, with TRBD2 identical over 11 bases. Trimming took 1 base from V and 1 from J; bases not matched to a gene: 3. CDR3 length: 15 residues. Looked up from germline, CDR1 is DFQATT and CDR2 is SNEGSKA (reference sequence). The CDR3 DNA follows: TGCAGTGCTAGAGTCCTAGCGGGAGGTTCCTACGAGCAGTACTTC. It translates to CSARVLAGGSYEQYF.

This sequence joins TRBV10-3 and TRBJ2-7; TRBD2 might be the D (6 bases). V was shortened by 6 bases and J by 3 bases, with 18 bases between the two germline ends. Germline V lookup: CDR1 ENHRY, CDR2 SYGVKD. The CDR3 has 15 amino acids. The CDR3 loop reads CAIRNGASDNYEQYF. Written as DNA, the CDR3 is TGTGCCATCAGGAACGGGGCTAGCGATAACTACGAGCAGTACTTC.